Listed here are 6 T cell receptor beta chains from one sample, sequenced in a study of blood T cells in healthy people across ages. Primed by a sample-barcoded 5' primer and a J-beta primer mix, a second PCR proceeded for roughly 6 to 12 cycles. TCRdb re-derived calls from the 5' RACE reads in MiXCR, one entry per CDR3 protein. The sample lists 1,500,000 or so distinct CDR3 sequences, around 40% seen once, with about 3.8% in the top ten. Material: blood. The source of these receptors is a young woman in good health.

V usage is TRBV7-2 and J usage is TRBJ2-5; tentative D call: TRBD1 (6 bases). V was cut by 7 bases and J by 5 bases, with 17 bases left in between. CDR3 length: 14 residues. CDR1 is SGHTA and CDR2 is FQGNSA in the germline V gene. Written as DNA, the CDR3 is TGTGCCAGCAACCGGCGACAGGAGAGGGAGACCCAGTACTTC. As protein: CASNRRQERETQYF.

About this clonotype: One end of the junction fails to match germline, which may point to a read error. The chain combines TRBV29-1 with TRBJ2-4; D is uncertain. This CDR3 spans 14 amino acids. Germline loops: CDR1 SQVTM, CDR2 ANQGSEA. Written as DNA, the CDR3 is TGCAGCGGTGAACAGCCCCACAACAACAATGAGCAGTACTTC. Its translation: CSGEQPHNNNEQYF.

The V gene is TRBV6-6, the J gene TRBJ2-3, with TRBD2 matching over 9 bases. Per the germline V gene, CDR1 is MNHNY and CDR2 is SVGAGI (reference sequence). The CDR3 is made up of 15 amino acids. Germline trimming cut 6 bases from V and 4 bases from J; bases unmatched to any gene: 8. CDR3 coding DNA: TGTGCCAGCAGGAGAGGACTAGCGACTTCAGATACGCAGTATTTT. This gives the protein CASRRGLATSDTQYF.

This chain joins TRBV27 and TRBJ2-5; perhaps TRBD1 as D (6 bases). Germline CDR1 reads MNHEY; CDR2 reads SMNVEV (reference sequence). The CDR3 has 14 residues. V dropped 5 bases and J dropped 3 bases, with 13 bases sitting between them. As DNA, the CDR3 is TGTGCCAGCAGTCGCAGGGACACTAAAGAGACCCAGTACTTC. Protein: CASSRRDTKETQYF.

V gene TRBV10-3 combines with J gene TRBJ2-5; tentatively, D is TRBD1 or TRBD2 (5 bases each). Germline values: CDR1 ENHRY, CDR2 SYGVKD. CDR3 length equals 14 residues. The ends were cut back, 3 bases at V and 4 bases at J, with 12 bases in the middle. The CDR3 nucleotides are TGTGCCATCAGTGACGGGGCTTACCGAGAGACCCAGTACTTC. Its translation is CAISDGAYRETQYF.

The CDR3 region is CASKWVGGTEAFF. The CDR3 coding sequence is TGCGCCAGCAAGTGGGTGGGTGGAACTGAAGCTTTCTTT. V usage is TRBV4-1 and J usage is TRBJ1-1, with D unclear. V was trimmed by 7 bases and J by 5 bases, leaving 14 bases between them. CDR1 is MGHRA, CDR2 YSYEKL, per germline. CDR3 length equals 13 residues.